A single sample is the source of the 29 T cell receptor beta chains below, sequenced in a study of cytomegalovirus exposure and HLA in healthy donors. In the PCR, 60 Vbeta and 13 Jbeta primers were used. Sequencing used immunoSEQ multiplex PCR; TCRdb keeps in-frame clones, though not all of them. The data hold approximately 180,000 clones, with 70% to 85% observed a single time. Sample: PBMCs. Every receptor here comes from a woman under 40 in good health and CMV-seropositive.

The rearrangement links TRBV18 to TRBJ2-7; 7 bases match TRBD2. This CDR3 contains 15 residues. Germline trimming cut 4 bases from V and 7 bases from J; bases unmatched to any gene: 13. CDR1 is KGHSH, CDR2 LQKENI, per germline. DNA for the CDR3: TGTGCCAGCTCACTGGTGGGCACTAGCGAATATGAGCAGTACTTC. Translated: CASSLVGTSEYEQYF.

The CDR3 sequence is CASSYRGGEYEQYF. DNA for the CDR3: TGTGCCAGCAGTTATCGGGGAGGGGAGTACGAGCAGTACTTC. This chain links TRBV6-6 with TRBJ2-7, with TRBD2 matching over 7 bases. There are 14 residues in the CDR3. V was pared by 3 bases and J by 4 bases, with 6 bases of the junction left unmatched. Germline V gene lookup returns CDR1 MNHNY and CDR2 SVGAGI (reference sequence).

This rearrangement joins TRBV6-5 to TRBJ2-7; the D gene is possibly TRBD2 (7 bases). V lost 0 bases, J lost 3 bases, and 15 bases lay in between. The length of the CDR3 is 16 residues. Germline CDR1 is MNHEY and CDR2 is SVGAGI. CDR3 DNA sequence: TGTGCCAGCAGTTACTCTGGGGGGGCAACCCACTACGAGCAGTACTTC. Encoded protein: CASSYSGGATHYEQYF.

The V gene is TRBV6-5, the J gene TRBJ2-7; possible D gene TRBD1, 6 bases. Germline-derived CDR1 and CDR2 are MNHEY and SVGAGI. With 6 bases removed from V and 6 bases from J, the gap between germline ends came to 18 bases. This CDR3 is built from 14 residues. This CDR3 is CASSRPRQASEQYF. The CDR3 DNA follows: TGTGCCAGCAGCCGACCCCGACAGGCCTCCGAGCAGTACTTC.

This clone was seen more than once but under ten times. Germline and junction disagree at one end, which may indicate a read error. The V gene is TRBV10-3, the J gene TRBJ2-3; weak D call: TRBD1 (6 bases). The CDR3 is 12 amino acids. Germline-derived CDR1 and CDR2 are ENHRY and SYGVKD. CDR3 in amino acids: CAISESLYDRFF. In DNA form, the CDR3 reads TGTGCCATCAGTGAGTCCCTATACGACAGGTTTTTT.

The chain uses TRBV11-2 and TRBJ2-5, with a weak D call TRBD1 (5 bases). Germline loops: CDR1 SGHAT, CDR2 FQNNGV. V was clipped by 1 base and J by 5 bases, with 14 bases between them. The CDR3 has 15 amino acids. CDR3 DNA: TGTGCCAGCAGCTTAGGCTTAGGGGTAGGGGAGACCCAGTACTTC. The encoded protein is CASSLGLGVGETQYF.

This chain uses TRBV7-8 with TRBJ2-5; 8 positions match TRBD2. The CDR3 covers 13 residues. Germline assignment: CDR1 SGHVS and CDR2 FQNEAQ. V was clipped by 8 bases and J by 5 bases; unmatched bases: 7. Here the CDR3 DNA reads TGTGCCAGCCAGAGCGGGGGAGGGGAGACCCAGTACTTC. Translated, it gives CASQSGGGETQYF.

This chain connects TRBV7-9 to TRBJ2-1, with 9 bases matching TRBD2. The CDR3 length is 16 residues. The germline V gene has CDR1 SEHNR and CDR2 FQNEAQ (reference sequence). The V and J ends lost 1 base and 1 base, in that order; junction bases with no gene match: 2. Written as DNA, the CDR3 is TGTGCCAGCAGCTTAGACGCGGGAGGGTCCTACAATGAGCAGTTCTTC. Protein product: CASSLDAGGSYNEQFF.

J is TRBJ1-1 and V is TRBV5-1; D is possibly TRBD1 (6 bases). CDR3 length equals 15 residues. Trimming left V 1 base short and J 0 bases short, with 10 bases between. Germline values: CDR1 SGHRS, CDR2 YFSETQ. CDR3 sequence (DNA): TGCGCCAGCAGCTTGTCGGGACAAGTGAACACTGAAGCTTTCTTT. It translates to CASSLSGQVNTEAFF. The full variable domain, in which reference TRBV5-1 and TRBJ1-1 provide the parts outside the CDR3, is KAGVTQTPRYLIKTRGQQVTLSCSPISGHRSVSWYQQTPGQGLQFLFEYFSETQRNKGNFPGRFSGRQFSNSRSEMNVSTLELGDSALYLCASSLSGQVNTEAFFGQGTRLTVV.

The V gene is TRBV19, the J gene TRBJ2-1; TRBD2 aligns across 13 bases. Losses at the gene ends were 8 bases for V and 0 bases for J; bases not matched to a gene: 13. The germline gives CDR1 LNHDA, CDR2 SQIVND (reference sequence). CDR3 length: 19 residues. The CDR3 DNA sequence: TGTGCCAGTCGGCGTCCGGGACTAGCGGGGCAGAGCTCCTACAATGAGCAGTTCTTC. Protein sequence: CASRRPGLAGQSSYNEQFF.

This CDR3 is CASRSTGELFF. DNA for the CDR3: TGTGCCAGCAGGAGCACCGGGGAGCTGTTTTTT. The genes are TRBV25-1 and TRBJ2-2; D gene uncertain. The CDR3 consists of 11 residues. Germline CDR1 MGHDK, CDR2 SYGVNS. Trimming removed 6 bases from V and 4 bases from J, with 3 bases in between.

V is TRBV7-8 and J is TRBJ2-5; D possibly corresponds to TRBD1 (6 bases). Matching the DNA end better, TRBJ2-7 makes the J call doubtful. Germline loops: CDR1 SGHVS, CDR2 FQNEAQ. This CDR3 spans 14 amino acids. This chain's CDR3 is CASSLRGRSDEQYF. The CDR3 coding sequence is TGTGCCAGCAGCCTCAGGGGTAGAAGCGACGAGCAGTACTTC.

Comments on this clone: The junction and the germline gene differ at one end; a read error may be behind it. The chain combines TRBV7-9 with TRBJ2-7; 10 nucleotides line up with TRBD2. Per the germline V gene, CDR1 is SEHNR and CDR2 is FQNEAQ (reference sequence). The CDR3 length is 14 residues. The CDR3 bases are TGTGCCAGCAGCTTATCGACTAGCGGGTACGTGCAGTACTTC. Translation gives CASSLSTSGYVQYF.

This clone was counted between two and nine times. The J gene is TRBJ2-2, the V gene TRBV6-5; 8 positions match TRBD1. J gave up 4 bases and V 2 bases, and 3 bases lay outside the gene matches. The CDR3 runs 15 residues. Germline values: CDR1 MNHEY, CDR2 SVGAGI. CDR3 nucleotide sequence: TGTGCCAGCAGTTACGGGCAGGGGGCCACCGGGGAGCTGTTTTTT. Its protein is CASSYGQGATGELFF.

This clone was found a few times. The CDR3 region has the DNA TGCGCCAGCAGCCAACCGACCGGGACTACTACAGATACGCAGTATTTT. Its translation: CASSQPTGTTTDTQYF. The rearrangement links TRBV4-3 to TRBJ2-3, with 7 bases lining up with TRBD2. CDR3 length equals 16 residues. Germline V CDR1 and CDR2: LGHNA, YSLEER. J was trimmed by 3 bases and V by 2 bases; bases with no gene match: 8.

The rearrangement joins TRBV28 to TRBJ2-1, with D possibly TRBD1 on 5 matching bases. Germline CDR1 and CDR2: MDHEN and SYDVKM. V was pared by 2 bases and J by 5 bases, with 7 bases between. The CDR3 loop spans 13 amino acids. DNA for the CDR3: TGTGCCAGCAGTTTAATAGGGGACAATGAGCAGTTCTTC. Its protein is CASSLIGDNEQFF.

DNA of the CDR3: TGTGCCAGCAGCACCCTAGCGGCAGGAACCTACGAGCAGTACTTC. Encoded protein: CASSTLAAGTYEQYF. V gene TRBV9 combines with J gene TRBJ2-7; 7 bases line up with TRBD2. V lost 4 bases to trimming and J lost 2 bases; unmatched junction nucleotides: 9. CDR1 and CDR2 from the germline V gene are SGDLS and YYNGEE. The CDR3 contains 15 residues.

The chain links TRBV27 to TRBJ2-1; 9 bases line up with TRBD1. The CDR3 extends over 16 amino acids. Germline V lookup: CDR1 MNHEY, CDR2 SMNVEV (reference sequence). The J segment lost 5 bases and the V segment lost 5 bases, leaving 10 bases of the junction unmatched. Here the CDR3 DNA reads TGTGCCAGCAGTCCCCGCGTTCGGACAGGGGACAATGAGCAGTTCTTC. Amino acid sequence: CASSPRVRTGDNEQFF.

Only a few counts were recorded for this clone. The gene calls are TRBV19 and TRBJ2-6, with TRBD1 matching 7 bases. The germline V gene encodes CDR1 LNHDA and CDR2 SQIVND (reference sequence). The CDR3 contains 15 residues. J lost 2 bases, V lost 8 bases, and 6 bases had no gene match. The CDR3 coding sequence is TGTGCCAGTTACGACAGGGTCCCTGGGGCCAACGTCCTGACTTTC. Translation: CASYDRVPGANVLTF.

The V call is TRBV6-5, the J call TRBJ1-3; D gene uncertain. Germline V gene data show CDR1 as MNHEY and CDR2 as SVGAGI. The CDR3 consists of 15 residues. V was shortened by 0 bases and J by 0 bases, with 6 bases between the two germline ends. Here the CDR3 reads CASSYSRSSGNTIYF. The CDR3 bases are TGTGCCAGCAGTTACTCAAGGAGCTCTGGAAACACCATATATTTT.

The chain recombines TRBV4-3 with TRBJ1-4, with 9 bases matching TRBD1. From germline, CDR1 is LGHNA and CDR2 YSLEER. This CDR3 comprises 15 residues. V was clipped by 0 bases and J by 13 bases; unmatched bases: 9. The CDR3 is CASSQERDRAGGLFF. CDR3 in DNA: TGCGCCAGCAGCCAAGAGAGGGACAGGGCCGGCGGACTGTTTTTT.

The V gene is TRBV14, the J gene TRBJ2-1; TRBD2 might be the D (5 bases). Germline V gives CDR1 SGHDN, CDR2 FVKESK. The V gene lost 1 base and the J gene lost 15 bases, with 13 bases spanning the gap. This CDR3 is 12 amino acids long. CDR3 loop: CASSQARASLFF. The CDR3 DNA is TGTGCCAGCAGCCAAGCGAGGGCTAGCCTGTTCTTC.

J is TRBJ1-1 and V is TRBV10-1; 9 nucleotides line up with TRBD1. Trimming at V came to 2 bases and at J to 5 bases, leaving 6 bases not matched to a gene. Germline V gene data show CDR1 as WNHNN and CDR2 as SYGVQD (reference sequence). The CDR3 sequence is 15 residues long. CDR3 protein: CASSEVGQGWTEAFF. CDR3 DNA sequence: TGCGCCAGCAGTGAGGTCGGACAGGGGTGGACTGAAGCTTTCTTT.

J is TRBJ2-1 and V is TRBV5-4, with 12 bases identical to TRBD2. Germline V CDR1 and CDR2: SGHNT, YYREEE (reference sequence). J lost 8 bases, V lost 4 bases, and 10 bases had no gene match. This CDR3 comprises 16 residues. CDR3 region: CASSKLLAGGPHEQFF. CDR3 DNA sequence: TGTGCCAGCAGCAAACTACTAGCGGGAGGCCCACATGAGCAGTTCTTC.

The chain carries TRBV7-3 and TRBJ2-7; 8 nucleotides match TRBD1. Germline V gene lookup returns CDR1 SGHTA and CDR2 FQGTGA. This CDR3 comprises 14 residues. V lost 5 bases to trimming and J lost 4 bases; unmatched junction nucleotides: 7. CDR3 sequence (DNA): TGTGCCAGCAGCCCCCAGGGGGCCGGTTACGAGCAGTACTTC. Its translation is CASSPQGAGYEQYF. Full variable domain (remainder filled in from reference TRBV7-3 and TRBJ2-7): GAGVSQTPSNKVTEKGKYVELRCDPISGHTALYWYRQSLGQGPEFLIYFQGTGAADDSGLPNDRFFAVRPEGSVSTLKIQRTERGDSAVYLCASSPQGAGYEQYFGPGTRLTVT.

This clone came up once. The V and J genes are TRBV30 and TRBJ1-3; 7 positions match TRBD1. Trimming took 2 bases from V and 4 from J; bases not matched to a gene: 11. The CDR3 contains 16 residues. Germline V gene sequence: CDR1 GTSNPN, CDR2 SVGIG (reference sequence). CDR3 sequence: CAWSFLTGNVGNTIYF. The CDR3 coding sequence is TGTGCCTGGAGTTTCCTGACAGGGAATGTCGGAAACACCATATATTTT. Supplemented by reference TRBV30 and TRBJ1-3, the full variable domain reads SQTIHQWPATLVQPVGSPLSLECTVEGTSNPNLYWYRQAAGRGLQLLFYSVGIGQISSEVPQNLSASRPQDRQFILSSKKLLLSDSGFYLCAWSFLTGNVGNTIYFGEGSWLTVV.

The chain carries TRBV7-2 and TRBJ2-3; 7 bases match TRBD2. CDR3 length: 15 residues. Trimming at V came to 2 bases and at J to 6 bases, leaving 8 bases not matched to a gene. Germline CDR1 reads SGHTA; CDR2 reads FQGNSA. Written as DNA, the CDR3 is TGTGCCAGCAGCTTAATTGCGGGAGCGGTGGATACGCAGTATTTT. This encodes CASSLIAGAVDTQYF.

The chain employs TRBV5-5 and TRBJ1-3; the D gene is possibly TRBD1 (5 bases). V shed 4 bases and J shed 0 bases, with 14 bases lying between them. The CDR3 consists of 16 residues. Per the germline V gene, CDR1 is SGHKS and CDR2 is YYEKEE (reference sequence). In DNA, the CDR3 is TGTGCCAGCAGCCTAGATCCCAGGGACTCTGGAAACACCATATATTTT. This translates into CASSLDPRDSGNTIYF.

The chain is built from TRBV19 and TRBJ2-5; D is perhaps TRBD2 (7 bases). Germline CDR1 LNHDA, CDR2 SQIVND (reference sequence). Deletions cut 3 bases from V and 5 bases from J, with 13 bases between. The CDR3 runs 14 residues. CDR3 region: CASSMWGGLETQYF. The CDR3 DNA is TGTGCCAGTAGTATGTGGGGGGGGCTGGAGACCCAGTACTTC.